The 29 T cell receptor beta chains listed next were all sequenced from one sample in a study of cytomegalovirus exposure and HLA in healthy donors. 60 Vbeta and 13 Jbeta primers were used in PCR. TCRdb's table, derived via immunoSEQ multiplex PCR, lists solely in-frame clones and lacks some. The sample yields tens of thousands of clones, 65% to 70% seen once. Sequencing was carried out using PBMCs. These receptors were obtained from a woman in her 30s in good health and CMV-seronegative.

The V call is TRBV7-2, the J call TRBJ1-5; maybe TRBD1 (5 bases). The CDR3 runs to 16 residues. Trimming cost V 4 bases and J 0 bases, with 13 bases left between them. Germline V gene lookup returns CDR1 SGHTA and CDR2 FQGNSA. CDR3 nucleotides: TGTGCCAGCAGCTCACAGGTCGCCGTTAGCAATCAGCCCCAGCATTTT. This sequence encodes CASSSQVAVSNQPQHF.

In DNA form, the CDR3 reads TGTGCCAGCAGAAACCCGGGACTCCACACAGATACGCAGTATTTT. Translated, it gives CASRNPGLHTDTQYF. V is TRBV2 and J is TRBJ2-3; tentatively, D is TRBD2 (6 bases). Trimming stripped 6 bases from V and 2 bases from J, with 15 bases between. The CDR3 has 15 amino acids. CDR1 and CDR2 (germline): SNHLY, FYNNEI.

The chain links TRBV10-3 to TRBJ2-5; 10 bases are a match to TRBD1. Germline V lookup: CDR1 ENHRY, CDR2 SYGVKD. V dropped 5 bases and J dropped 5; count of bases not matched to a gene: 5. The length of the CDR3 is 14 residues. The CDR3 DNA reads TGTGCCATCAGTAGACAGGGGGCAGGGGAGACCCAGTACTTC. Protein: CAISRQGAGETQYF.

The chain carries TRBV4-3 and TRBJ2-1, with 7 bases lining up with TRBD2. This CDR3 contains 18 residues. Germline V gives CDR1 LGHNA, CDR2 YSLEER. With 0 bases clipped from V and 1 base from J, the junction kept 9 bases outside the gene matches. CDR3 sequence reads: CASSQDSAGGGSYNEQFF. Here the CDR3 DNA reads TGCGCCAGCAGCCAAGATAGCGCCGGCGGGGGTTCCTACAATGAGCAGTTCTTC.

The chain has TRBV30 and TRBJ2-4; 9 bases map to TRBD1. CDR1 and CDR2 (germline): GTSNPN, SVGIG (reference sequence). This CDR3 comprises 12 residues. The V gene end was trimmed by 2 bases and the J gene end by 8 bases; junction bases not matched to a gene: 1. The CDR3 DNA follows: TGTGCCTGGAGTAGACAGGGGGACATTCAGTACTTC. It yields the protein CAWSRQGDIQYF. The variable domain in full, with the rest retrieved from reference TRBV30 and TRBJ2-4, is SQTIHQWPATLVQPVGSPLSLECTVEGTSNPNLYWYRQAAGRGLQLLFYSVGIGQISSEVPQNLSASRPQDRQFILSSKKLLLSDSGFYLCAWSRQGDIQYFGAGTRLSVL.

The rearrangement uses TRBV28 and TRBJ1-1; tentatively, D is TRBD1 (5 bases). CDR1 and CDR2 from the germline V gene are MDHEN and SYDVKM. V shed 4 bases and J shed 4 bases, with 19 bases lying between them. The length of the CDR3 is 16 residues. The CDR3 DNA reads as TGTGCCAGCAGTTCAAGGGGTGGCGGACGGCTCACTGAAGCTTTCTTT. This translates into CASSSRGGGRLTEAFF.

As to this clone: No conserved phenylalanine or tryptophan ends this CDR3, so it is likely a read error. V usage is TRBV30 and J usage is TRBJ1-5; 7 nucleotides agree with TRBD1. Germline CDR1 reads GTSNPN; CDR2 reads SVGIG (reference sequence). V lost 3 bases, J lost 4 bases, and 6 bases stayed unmatched. The CDR3 totals 14 residues. CDR3 amino acids: CAWRTGSGNQPQHV. The CDR3 nucleotides read TGTGCCTGGAGGACAGGGAGTGGAAATCAGCCCCAGCATGTT.

Many counts were recorded for this clone. Here the CDR3 DNA reads TGTGCCAGCAGCCCCCGAGAGGGGGGGAATCAGCCCCAGCATTTT. It codes for CASSPREGGNQPQHF. The chain recombines TRBV5-6 with TRBJ1-5; the D gene is possibly TRBD1 (6 bases). V dropped 4 bases and J dropped 4 bases, with 15 bases sitting between them. The CDR3 is made up of 15 amino acids. The germline V gene has CDR1 SGHDT and CDR2 YYEEEE.

V usage is TRBV5-1 and J usage is TRBJ2-1; 12 nucleotides align to TRBD2. V lost 3 bases, J lost 6 bases, and 10 bases stayed unmatched. The CDR3 sequence is 17 residues long. Looked up from germline, CDR1 is SGHRS and CDR2 is YFSETQ. This CDR3 reads CASSWGSLAGGRNEQFF. The CDR3 coding sequence is TGCGCCAGCAGCTGGGGGTCACTAGCGGGGGGACGCAATGAGCAGTTCTTC.

The sample holds one count of this clone. The chain recombines TRBV5-4 with TRBJ1-2, with TRBD1 identical over 12 bases. V shed 4 bases, J shed 6 bases, and the junction held 7 bases outside the gene matches. The CDR3 contains 15 residues. Germline-derived CDR1 and CDR2 are SGHNT and YYREEE (reference sequence). CDR3 sequence reads: CASSKPGQGADGYTF. CDR3 coding DNA: TGTGCCAGCAGCAAGCCGGGACAGGGGGCCGATGGCTACACCTTC.

This clone turned up a few times. V and J are TRBV4-3 and TRBJ1-6, with a weak D call TRBD1 (5 bases). The CDR3 is made up of 14 amino acids. The germline V gene encodes CDR1 LGHNA and CDR2 YSLEER. The V end lost 4 bases, the J end lost 5 bases, and 9 bases lay between the germline ends. The CDR3: CASSRAGHNSPLHF. In DNA, the CDR3 is TGCGCCAGCAGCCGAGCGGGGCATAATTCACCCCTCCACTTT.

Of note for this clone: A much larger clone is a single base away; this may be a read error. The V and J genes are TRBV2 and TRBJ2-2; D gene uncertain. CDR3 length: 13 amino acids. The germline V gene has CDR1 SNHLY and CDR2 FYNNEI. The ends were cut back, 3 bases at V and 4 bases at J, with 6 bases in the middle. CDR3 amino acids: CASSDTVTGELFF. CDR3 bases: TGTGCCAGCAGTGACACGGTCACCGGGGAGCTGTTTTTT.

The chain has TRBV6-1 and TRBJ2-7; 8 nucleotides agree with TRBD1. Germline loops: CDR1 MNHNS, CDR2 SASEGT. This CDR3 is 17 amino acids long. V lost 1 base and J lost 4; bases outside the gene matches: 12. CDR3 sequence (DNA): TGTGCCAGCAGTGAAGGAGTCGACAGGGGATACGGGTACGAGCAGTACTTC. Translated: CASSEGVDRGYGYEQYF.

This sequence joins TRBV19 and TRBJ1-1; possible D gene TRBD1, 6 bases. The V gene lost 8 bases and the J gene lost 4 bases, with 14 bases spanning the gap. The CDR3 has 13 amino acids. Germline-derived CDR1 and CDR2 are LNHDA and SQIVND (reference sequence). CDR3 sequence reads: CASGDPRGTEAFF. CDR3 sequence (DNA): TGTGCCAGTGGGGACCCCAGGGGCACTGAAGCTTTCTTT. Combining the CDR3 with reference TRBV19 and TRBJ1-1 gives the whole variable domain DGGITQSPKYLFRKEGQNVTLSCEQNLNHDAMYWYRQDPGQGLRLIYYSQIVNDFQKGDIAEGYSVSREKKESFPLTVTSAQKNPTAFYLCASGDPRGTEAFFGQGTRLTVV.

This chain links TRBV5-4 with TRBJ1-6; D gene uncertain. CDR1 and CDR2 (germline): SGHNT, YYREEE (reference sequence). This CDR3 contains 13 residues. With 0 bases removed from V and 7 bases from J, the gap between germline ends came to 5 bases. The CDR3 protein is CASSLGGNSPLHF. In nucleotides, the CDR3 is TGTGCCAGCAGCTTGGGAGGCAATTCACCCCTCCACTTT.

The V call is TRBV2, the J call TRBJ2-4, with a tentative D call TRBD1 (7 bases). V shed 4 bases and J shed 2 bases, with 15 bases lying between them. Per germline, CDR1 SNHLY and CDR2 FYNNEI. The CDR3 has 16 residues. CDR3 sequence reads: CASSVGAGGTKNIQYF. CDR3 bases: TGTGCCAGCAGTGTAGGGGCAGGGGGGACCAAAAACATTCAGTACTTC. Filled out from reference TRBV2 and TRBJ2-4, the complete variable domain reads EPEVTQTPSHQVTQMGQEVILRCVPISNHLYFYWYRQILGQKVEFLVSFYNNEISEKSEIFDDQFSVERPDGSNFTLKIRSTKLEDSAMYFCASSVGAGGTKNIQYFGAGTRLSVL.

This clone is medium-sized within its sample. The gene calls are TRBV4-2 and TRBJ2-5; 8 nucleotides agree with TRBD2. The CDR3 contains 15 residues. The trim removed 1 base at V and 0 bases at J, leaving 1 base unmatched. Germline CDR1 LGHNA, CDR2 YNFKEQ. DNA of the CDR3: TGTGCCAGCAGCCAAGCAGCGGGGGACCAAGAGACCCAGTACTTC. Protein product: CASSQAAGDQETQYF.

This clone was seen once. DNA of the CDR3: TGTGCCAGCTCACTTAGGTTCCCGGGACAGGGAACTCCAACCCGTGGCGAAAAACTGTTTTTT. As protein: CASSLRFPGQGTPTRGEKLFF. The V call is TRBV18, the J call TRBJ1-4, with TRBD1 matching 9 bases. The CDR3 totals 21 residues. J gave up 8 bases and V 4 bases, and 26 bases lay outside the gene matches. Germline V CDR1 and CDR2: KGHSH, LQKENI.

The chain combines TRBV7-9 with TRBJ1-4, with 12 bases aligning to TRBD1. This CDR3 spans 19 amino acids. The V gene end was trimmed by 5 bases and the J gene end by 9 bases; junction bases not matched to a gene: 19. Looked up from germline, CDR1 is SEHNR and CDR2 is FQNEAQ (reference sequence). The CDR3 loop is CASSPSPGTGGPVWKKLFF. The CDR3 DNA reads as TGTGCCAGCAGCCCATCTCCAGGGACAGGGGGCCCTGTCTGGAAAAAACTGTTTTTT. The whole variable domain, filled in from reference TRBV7-9 and TRBJ1-4, reads DTGVSQNPRHKITKRGQNVTFRCDPISEHNRLYWYRQTLGQGPEFLTYFQNEAQLEKSRLLSDRFSAERPKGSFSTLEIQRTEQGDSAMYLCASSPSPGTGGPVWKKLFFGSGTQLSVL.

The gene calls are TRBV11-2 and TRBJ1-4, with 8 nucleotides matching TRBD1. The length of the CDR3 is 14 residues. Trimming removed 3 bases from V and 8 bases from J; junction bases left unmatched: 5. CDR1 SGHAT and CDR2 FQNNGV come from the germline V gene. The CDR3, as DNA: TGTGCCAGCAGCTTCACAGGGGGTCAAGAAAAACTGTTTTTT. Translating gives CASSFTGGQEKLFF.

This chain uses TRBV9 with TRBJ2-2; 9 bases map to TRBD1. V dropped 5 bases and J dropped 5; count of bases not matched to a gene: 13. CDR3 length equals 17 residues. CDR1 SGDLS and CDR2 YYNGEE come from the germline V gene. The CDR3: CASRTSPGTGKTGELFF. CDR3 sequence (DNA): TGTGCCAGCAGGACTAGTCCCGGGACAGGGAAAACCGGGGAGCTGTTTTTT.

The J gene is TRBJ2-3, the V gene TRBV28; 11 bases agree with TRBD2. The V and J ends lost 8 bases and 15 bases, in that order; junction bases with no gene match: 16. The CDR3 has 14 residues. The germline CDR1 and CDR2 sequences are MDHEN and SYDVKM. CDR3 in amino acids: CASSPTSGDLNPYF. The CDR3 nucleotides are TGTGCCAGCTCCCCGACTAGCGGGGACCTTAACCCTTATTTT.

J is TRBJ1-1 and V is TRBV7-3; 9 bases fit TRBD1. Germline CDR1 reads SGHTA; CDR2 reads FQGTGA. Trimming at V came to 5 bases and at J to 7 bases, leaving 8 bases not matched to a gene. The CDR3 has 14 amino acids. CDR3 sequence (DNA): TGTGCCAGCAGCGCGGGACAGGGAGCTATTGAAGCTTTCTTT. Protein product: CASSAGQGAIEAFF. The complete variable domain, with remaining parts taken from reference TRBV7-3 and TRBJ1-1, reads GAGVSQTPSNKVTEKGKYVELRCDPISGHTALYWYRQSLGQGPEFLIYFQGTGAADDSGLPNDRFFAVRPEGSVSTLKIQRTERGDSAVYLCASSAGQGAIEAFFGQGTRLTVV.

This clone was picked up a small number of times. This chain links TRBV7-7 with TRBJ2-1, with D maybe TRBD2 (6 bases). This CDR3 has 15 residues. Trimming pared 3 bases from V and 3 bases from J, leaving 12 bases between. Looked up from germline, CDR1 is SSHAT and CDR2 is FNYEAQ (reference sequence). The DNA for the CDR3 is TGTGCCAGCAGCTTCGAACTAGCCGGCTACAATGAGCAGTTCTTC. It encodes CASSFELAGYNEQFF. The full variable domain, in which reference TRBV7-7 and TRBJ2-1 provide the parts outside the CDR3, is GAGVSQSPRYKVTKRGQDVTLRCDPISSHATLYWYQQALGQGPEFLTYFNYEAQPDKSGLPSDRFSAERPEGSISTLTIQRTEQRDSAMYRCASSFELAGYNEQFFGPGTRLTVL.

The chain employs TRBV4-1 and TRBJ2-7; D perhaps matches TRBD2 (5 bases). Germline values: CDR1 MGHRA, CDR2 YSYEKL. This CDR3 is built from 14 residues. Trimming cost V 0 bases and J 1 base, with 7 bases left between them. CDR3 region: CASSQDRGSYEQYF. The CDR3 region has the DNA TGCGCCAGCAGCCAAGACCGGGGATCCTACGAGCAGTACTTC.

V is TRBV6-1 and J is TRBJ2-3, with 8 nucleotides matching TRBD1. Germline V gene data show CDR1 as MNHNS and CDR2 as SASEGT. The CDR3 has 15 amino acids. J was trimmed by 3 bases and V by 3 bases; bases with no gene match: 5. The CDR3 DNA reads as TGTGCCAGCAGTGACATCGGGACAGGTACAGATACGCAGTATTTT. It translates to CASSDIGTGTDTQYF.

J is TRBJ2-3 and V is TRBV19; 10 nucleotides line up with TRBD2. V gave up 7 bases and J gave up 2 bases; unmatched junction bases: 12. Germline CDR1 LNHDA, CDR2 SQIVND (reference sequence). The CDR3 length is 17 residues. In DNA, the CDR3 is TGTGCCAGTATCGGGTGGGGAACTAGCGGGGTCACAGATACGCAGTATTTT. This sequence encodes CASIGWGTSGVTDTQYF.

The chain links TRBV4-2 to TRBJ2-5; D unclear. V was shortened by 1 base and J by 1 base, with 7 bases between the two germline ends. Germline V gene data show CDR1 as LGHNA and CDR2 as YNFKEQ. The CDR3 totals 14 residues. CDR3 DNA: TGTGCCAGCAGCCAAGCGCACAGCCAAGAGACCCAGTACTTC. It encodes CASSQAHSQETQYF.

This chain connects TRBV5-1 to TRBJ2-6; tentative D call: TRBD2 (5 bases). Germline lookup yields CDR1 SGHRS and CDR2 YFSETQ. The CDR3 extends over 17 amino acids. Deletions cut 0 bases from V and 0 bases from J, with 10 bases between. CDR3 sequence: CASSLGRPLSGANVLTF. Written as DNA, the CDR3 is TGCGCCAGCAGCTTGGGGAGGCCCCTCTCTGGGGCCAACGTCCTGACTTTC.